This T cell receptor beta chain was observed in a study of blood T cell repertoires in COVID-19. On the study more broadly: PBMCs, B-cell-depleted T cells, or T cells were the source of the cDNA or gDNA that made up the material.

Participants came from under 30 US areas, aged about 18 to 100 years. Resolution of symptoms, clearance, or two negative PCRs was present in recovered Cohort 3 donors. Original data processing: Reference gene primers were amplified, and this amplification served to estimate nucleated cell counts. The repertoire was sequenced with immunoSEQ multiplex PCR; TCRdb's copy has only in-frame clones and lacks some. The V and J calls and clone size were taken over from that table, and D and trimming were inferred from the DNA. The table includes about 270,000 clones, roughly 86% detected once. The sequenced sample was PBMCs or T cells enriched from blood (not recorded which). This sequence was found in a woman aged 18-29 years who had recovered from COVID-19.

This chain's CDR3 is CASSQDQLAGVWGNEQFF. DNA for the CDR3: TGCGCCAGCAGCCAAGATCAACTAGCGGGAGTGTGGGGCAATGAGCAGTTCTTC. The rearrangement links TRBV4-1 to TRBJ2-1, with 11 nucleotides matching TRBD2. This CDR3 contains 18 residues. V was pared by 0 bases and J by 6 bases, with 10 bases of the junction left unmatched. Germline assignment: CDR1 MGHRA and CDR2 YSYEKL.